This TCR beta chain was recovered during a study of shared clonotypes between healthy human individuals (dated by TCRdb to 2018 to 2020). Broadly, across the study: Two women and a few men aged 18 to 49 years were included in the cohort. Per donor, three plates each were used for CD4 naive and CD4 memory, two for CD8 naive, and one for CD8 memory. The study deeply sequenced blood TCR repertoires of several healthy adults to estimate repertoire size and the extent of clonotype sharing between individuals. Libraries were prepared and TCR repertoires were sequenced by different laboratories using diverse techniques, in order to increase sequencing depth and limit assay-specific biases. Each donor's leukapheresis produced roughly between roughly 0.94 and 9.5 billion PBMCs.

Donors were healthy HIV-negative adults with no recently reported acute infections or vaccinations. Every donor was a Caucasian adult residing in Nashville, Tennessee, USA. CD4+ T cells were enriched by magnetic negative selection, after which naive cells were positively selected on CD45RA and the negative fraction was taken as the memory subset. After blood collection by leukapheresis, PBMCs were isolated using Ficoll-Histopaque density gradient centrifugation and then cryopreserved in the vapor phase of liquid nitrogen. Analytical flow cytometry was used to check the purity and quantity of every magnetically sorted T cell population. Genomic DNA was isolated from each sorted fraction and quantified by UV absorbance on a Nanodrop 2000c. Using the deep immunoSEQ assay, TCR CDR3 regions were amplified from genomic DNA by multiplex PCR. Genomic DNA extracted from each cell subset was distributed evenly over all wells of several immunoSEQ 96-well plates, and each plate served as one replicate. For sorted subsets, about 200 ng genomic DNA, equal to 30,000 or so T cell genomes, was loaded into each replicate PCR. Purified libraries were measured with a Qubit 3.0 fluorometer, size-checked on a Bioanalyzer 2100, and measured again with the KAPA Library Quantification kit. Every immunoSEQ 96-well plate was sequenced on a separate single-read 150-cycle Illumina NextSeq 550 flow cell. Processing in the source paper ran as follows. Because the immunoSEQ output included only junctional sequences and no quality scores, the filtering could not be the same as the filtering used for full-length reads. Sequences were annotated with PyIR, a Python wrapper for IgBLAST v1.9, and V/J genes and CDR3 were assigned using IMGT germline references. Any read was removed if the V/J assignment was weak (E-value above 1e-6), the CDR3 was missing, or the read contained stop codons, out-of-frame junctions, or ambiguous translated residues. V3J clonotypes were defined as sequences sharing the same inferred V gene, J gene, and CDR3 amino acid sequence. Percentage overlap between repertoires was calculated by dividing the number of shared unique clonotypes by the size of the smaller repertoire. Richness of each repertoire was evaluated using RTK rarefaction, the Chao1 estimator, and Recon v2.1 estimates of unobserved clonotypes. OLGA was used to compute generation probabilities for all TCRbeta clonotypes that the gDNA method yielded from several donors. Imported from immuneACCESS, the table was reduced by TCRdb to in-frame sequences with V and J called. These copies leave out some clones; in studies compared against another copy, an unresolved V gene accounts for under half, and the cause of the remainder is not known. V and J calls plus clone size are reproduced from that table; the DNA served to infer D and trimming. The sample yields about 340,000 clones; about 70% were counted once. The ten largest clones take up 10% of the sample.

The paper's findings and limits, for the study overall: Sampling was limited to blood, and TCR repertoires in tissue likely differ from TCR repertoires in blood. Rarefaction of sorted-subset datasets indicated incomplete sequencing despite the large sequencing depth. Based on pairwise subsampling, the degree of clonotype sharing among donors was expected to be affected by sequencing depth. Estimated clonotype richness was generally larger for naive than for memory subsets. Higher generation probabilities were observed for clonotypes shared by all four sorted-subset donors than for non-shared clonotypes. The genetic and exposure-history diversity represented was limited by the small number of donors. When a handful of donors were compared, the shared fraction of clonotypes was roughly 5% for naive CD4, around 3.6% for naive CD8, about 2.4% for memory CD4, and approximately 0.4% for memory CD8.

CDR1 and CDR2, looked up from the germline V gene (reference sequence), are LNHDA and SQIVND. V loses 0 bases at its end and J loses 2 bases; junction bases beyond the gene matches: 11. Its CDR3 holds 19 amino acids, cysteine through phenylalanine. Only the CDR3 portion is preserved as DNA: 57 bases, with reading frame beginning at the first base. In the case of this clone: Its target antigen remains unknown. Within one base of it there is no much larger clone, and no base qualities were kept.

This TCR was sampled from a man between 25 and 39 years old in good health. Sequencing was carried out using memory CD4+ T cells sorted from blood. What the cell subset or site label conveys for this sample: CD45RA-negative fraction. The chain is encoded by TRBV19 joined to TRBJ2-2, with 8 bases matching TRBD2. This receptor has the CDR3 CASSIDGVTGRANTGELFF. The DNA is as follows: TGTGCCAGTAGTATAGATGGAGTGACCGGGAGGGCCAACACCGGGGAGCTGTTTTTT.